These 17 T cell receptor beta chains share one sample of origin, sequenced in a study of a mutant IDH1 vaccine in newly diagnosed glioma. Profiling relied on immunoSEQ multiplex PCR, and the TCRdb table lists in-frame clones only, not all of them. The sample lists tens of thousands of clones, about 86% seen once, with under 3.5% in the top ten. Time point defined: baseline, week 1 (first vaccination visit). Treatment described: pre-vaccination baseline after standard-of-care therapy. Sequencing used PBMCs, obtained from a glioma patient treated with radiotherapy, temozolomide or both. All receptors come from a man younger than 45 with glioma.

The chain carries TRBV28 and TRBJ2-3; maybe TRBD2 (5 bases). Trimming stripped 1 base from V and 3 bases from J, with 11 bases between. CDR3 size: 15 residues. Germline CDR1 and CDR2: MDHEN and SYDVKM. The CDR3 DNA reads TGTGCCAGCAGTTTATCCGACGGGGTTACAGATACGCAGTATTTT. Amino acid sequence: CASSLSDGVTDTQYF.

This rearrangement joins TRBV7-9 to TRBJ1-1; D possibly corresponds to TRBD1 (6 bases). CDR3 length equals 12 residues. The V gene's germline CDR1 is SEHNR and CDR2 FQNEAQ (reference sequence). Trimming left V 3 bases short and J 7 bases short, with 9 bases between. The CDR3 sequence is CASSFRTVEAFF. The CDR3 DNA reads as TGTGCCAGCAGCTTTCGGACAGTTGAAGCTTTCTTT.

CDR3 in DNA: TGTGCCAGCAGCTCGGTGGCTTACGAGCAGTACTTC. Its protein is CASSSVAYEQYF. The chain employs TRBV7-9 and TRBJ2-5; no definite D call. The J call could be wrong; TRBJ2-7 is a better fit for the DNA end. The CDR3 sequence is 12 residues long. Germline V gene data show CDR1 as SEHNR and CDR2 as FQNEAQ (reference sequence).

Regarding this clone: Without the conserved terminal phenylalanine or tryptophan, this CDR3 likely stems from a read error. The chain is built from TRBV6-6 and TRBJ2-3; 8 bases align to TRBD1. This CDR3 has 15 amino acids. The junction had 7 bases not matched to a gene; V was cut back by 7 bases and J by 1 base. Germline CDR1 MNHNY, CDR2 SVGAGI (reference sequence). Written as DNA, the CDR3 is TGTGCCAGCACTCACAGGGGGGTTCGCACAGATACGCAGTATCTT. As protein: CASTHRGVRTDTQYL.

The CDR3 bases are TGTGCCAGCAGTTCGGACAGGGGCGGTATCAATCAGCCCCAGCATTTT. Protein: CASSSDRGGINQPQHF. This sequence joins TRBV28 and TRBJ1-5; 9 bases agree with TRBD1. This CDR3 contains 16 residues. V lost 4 bases, J lost 3 bases, and 7 bases stayed unmatched. The V gene's germline CDR1 is MDHEN and CDR2 SYDVKM.

The chain has TRBV28 and TRBJ1-2, with D hard to call. Deletions cut 6 bases from V and 9 bases from J, with 11 bases between. Per the germline V gene, CDR1 is MDHEN and CDR2 is SYDVKM. The CDR3 consists of 11 residues. The CDR3 sequence: CASSQNLSYTF. DNA for the CDR3: TGTGCCAGCAGCCAGAACCTTAGCTACACCTTC.

The chain combines TRBV7-9 with TRBJ2-1; 8 bases agree with TRBD2. Looked up from germline, CDR1 is SEHNR and CDR2 is FQNEAQ (reference sequence). This CDR3 is 17 amino acids long. V was pared by 4 bases and J by 3 bases, with 11 bases of the junction left unmatched. DNA for the CDR3: TGTGCCAGCAGCTCGAGGCGGGGGGACCTGAACTACAATGAGCAGTTCTTC. Its translation: CASSSRRGDLNYNEQFF.

This clone was counted between two and nine times. The J gene is TRBJ1-1, the V gene TRBV5-1; 7 nucleotides align to TRBD1. The germline V gene has CDR1 SGHRS and CDR2 YFSETQ. This CDR3 is 17 amino acids long. J was trimmed by 0 bases and V by 0 bases; bases with no gene match: 8. The CDR3 region has the DNA TGCGCCAGCAGCTTGGGACAGGGTTGGGACATGAACACTGAAGCTTTCTTT. Translated, it gives CASSLGQGWDMNTEAFF.

This clone came up a few times. The chain couples TRBV19 to TRBJ1-1; 9 bases agree with TRBD1. The germline gives CDR1 LNHDA, CDR2 SQIVND (reference sequence). There are 14 residues in the CDR3. The V gene end was trimmed by 6 bases and the J gene end by 4 bases; junction bases not matched to a gene: 6. CDR3 sequence: CASSLQGASTEAFF. CDR3 DNA: TGTGCCAGTAGCCTACAGGGGGCTAGCACTGAAGCTTTCTTT.

CDR3 sequence: CAWSLRVNEKLFF. DNA of the CDR3: TGTGCCTGGAGTCTCAGGGTTAATGAAAAACTGTTTTTT. The chain links TRBV30 to TRBJ1-4, with D possibly matching TRBD1 (5 bases). V lost 2 bases to trimming and J lost 4 bases, with 8 bases between them. The CDR3 contains 13 residues. Germline lookup yields CDR1 GTSNPN and CDR2 SVGIG (reference sequence).

This clone appeared once. The chain uses TRBV14 and TRBJ1-2; 9 bases align to TRBD1. The CDR3 has 15 amino acids. Germline V gene data show CDR1 as SGHDN and CDR2 as FVKESK. Germline trimming cut 6 bases from V and 7 bases from J; bases unmatched to any gene: 12. As DNA, the CDR3 is TGTGCCAGCAGACCATCAACAGGGGGCTTGGGTGGCTACACCTTC. Its protein is CASRPSTGGLGGYTF.

The chain couples TRBV10-3 to TRBJ2-5, with D tentatively TRBD1 or TRBD2 (7 bases each). The V and J ends lost 11 bases and 4 bases respectively, with 20 bases between them. This CDR3 spans 14 amino acids. Germline-derived CDR1 and CDR2 are ENHRY and SYGVKD. CDR3 protein: CAAGGAGGVETQYF. CDR3 sequence (DNA): TGTGCCGCGGGTGGCGCAGGGGGGGTAGAGACCCAGTACTTC.

The V call is TRBV27, the J call TRBJ2-5; 12 bases fit TRBD1. This CDR3 contains 16 residues. CDR1 is MNHEY, CDR2 SMNVEV, per germline (reference sequence). After removal of 5 bases from V and 5 bases from J, the junction contained 9 bases not matched to a gene. The CDR3 bases are TGTGCCAGCAGTATCGGGACAGGGGGCTTCGGGGAGACCCAGTACTTC. This sequence encodes CASSIGTGGFGETQYF.

V and J are TRBV5-5 and TRBJ2-2; D is uncertain. CDR3 length: 15 amino acids. V gave up 0 bases and J gave up 4 bases, with 10 bases separating them. Germline CDR1 SGHKS, CDR2 YYEKEE (reference sequence). Here the CDR3 reads CASSLGPASTGELFF. CDR3 nucleotide sequence: TGTGCCAGCAGCTTGGGCCCGGCCTCCACCGGGGAGCTGTTTTTT.

The CDR3 reads CAIKGYYTSGELFF. In nucleotides, the CDR3 is TGTGCCATCAAGGGTTACTATACGTCCGGGGAGCTGTTTTTT. V usage is TRBV10-3 and J usage is TRBJ2-2; D is undetermined. Germline loops: CDR1 ENHRY, CDR2 SYGVKD. V lost 7 bases and J 6 bases, leaving 15 bases between the germline ends. The CDR3 spans 14 residues.

V gene TRBV9 combines with J gene TRBJ2-1; weak D call: TRBD2 (7 bases). With 2 bases removed from V and 9 bases from J, the gap between germline ends came to 15 bases. This CDR3 has 14 amino acids. Looked up from germline, CDR1 is SGDLS and CDR2 is YYNGEE. The CDR3 protein is CASSVSGGLSEQFF. The CDR3 DNA reads TGTGCCAGCAGCGTTTCCGGGGGGCTTAGTGAGCAGTTCTTC.

The chain recombines TRBV6-1 with TRBJ1-1, with 7 bases identical to TRBD1. Germline CDR1 and CDR2: MNHNS and SASEGT. The CDR3 is 14 residues long. V lost 8 bases and J lost 1; bases outside the gene matches: 7. The CDR3 DNA follows: TGTGCCAGCCGGTTGCGACAGGGGAACACTGAAGCTTTCTTT. As protein: CASRLRQGNTEAFF.